By its share, the clone carrying this T cell receptor beta chain is medium-sized. This specimen comes from a study of T cell changes during pregnancy in multiple sclerosis. This CDR3 has 16 amino acids. Per the germline V gene, CDR1 is LGHNT and CDR2 is FRNRAP. V shed 4 bases and J 0 bases; nucleotides not matched to a gene: 7. Clones were sequenced by immunoSEQ multiplex PCR, and TCRdb holds only the in-frame ones, with some missing. In the table there are about 42,000 clones, 80% to 90% of which are singletons. Specimen: CD4+ T cells from peripheral blood mononuclear cells, collected before pregnancy. The chain employs TRBV12-5 and TRBJ2-3; 7 bases align to TRBD1. The receptor was isolated from a female donor with multiple sclerosis, enrolled in a pregnancy study. CDR3 sequence reads: CASGSDRDPSTDTQYF. CDR3 coding DNA: TGTGCTAGTGGTTCCGACAGGGACCCTAGCACAGATACGCAGTATTTT. Based on the CDR3 plus reference TRBV12-5 and TRBJ2-3, the full variable domain is DARVTQTPRHKVTEMGQEVTMRCQPILGHNTVFWYRQTMMQGLELLAYFRNRAPLDDSGMPKDRFSAEMPDATLATLKIQPSEPRDSAVYFCASGSDRDPSTDTQYFGPGTRLTVL.